This T cell receptor (beta chain) was obtained from a study of molecular identifiers for immune sequencing clone quantification. This clonotype showed up many times. TCRdb analysed the PCR reads with MiXCR anew, one entry per CDR3 protein. The data contain 7,500 to 10,000 distinct CDR3 sequences, 19% of them singletons. Sequencing used naive CD8+ T cells from blood, with Jurkat cell RNA spiked in. Documented subset: FACS-sorted CD8+CD4-CCR7+CD45RA+ naive T cells. The TCR sequence derives from a human donor in good health. Some libraries in this study had Jurkat cell RNA spiked in.

The CDR3 loop reads CASSTDDPNTEAFF. In DNA form, the CDR3 reads TGTGCCAGCAGTACAGACGACCCTAACACTGAAGCTTTCTTT. The chain employs TRBV27 and TRBJ1-1; D gene uncertain. This CDR3 is 14 amino acids long. Germline-derived CDR1 and CDR2 are MNHEY and SMNVEV (reference sequence). Trimming removed 5 bases from V and 2 bases from J, with 12 bases in between.